Following are 6 T cell receptor beta chains from one sample sequenced in a study of regulatory T cells in long-lasting Graves disease. Time point reported: persistent/refractory GD, antithyroid drugs over 5 years with positive TRAb. PBMC RNA served as the TCR library source. The TCR beta library used iRepertoire HTBI primers with Arm-PCR amplification of CDR3. TCRdb called the multiplex PCR reads again in MiXCR, with one record for every CDR3 protein. The data hold about 430,000 distinct CDR3 sequences, with about 21% observed a single time. The sequencing here drew on peripheral blood mononuclear cells (PBMCs), taken when the disease was refractory, from a patient treated with antithyroid drugs. The origin of the receptors is a female donor with Graves disease.

In this sample, this clonotype turned up a few times. The chain uses TRBV2 and TRBJ2-1; D is uncertain. The CDR3 has 16 residues. Germline V CDR1 and CDR2: SNHLY, FYNNEI. The V and J ends lost 1 base and 1 base respectively, with 11 bases between them. In nucleotides, the CDR3 is TGTGCCAGCAGTGAAGGGCGGAGTTGGTCCTACAATGAGCAGTTCTTC. This codes for CASSEGRSWSYNEQFF.

This clonotype was counted ten times or more. V is TRBV27 and J is TRBJ1-2; D perhaps matches TRBD1 (5 bases). Germline-derived CDR1 and CDR2 are MNHEY and SMNVEV (reference sequence). The CDR3 has 16 amino acids. V lost 0 bases and J 3 bases, leaving 14 bases between the germline ends. DNA for the CDR3: TGTGCCAGCAGTTTATCGATCCCGCCGGGGGACTATGGCTACACCTTC. Encoded protein: CASSLSIPPGDYGYTF.

This clonotype was seen just once. V is TRBV7-2 and J is TRBJ2-2; TRBD2 matches at 7 bases. The CDR3 spans 17 residues. Per germline, CDR1 SGHTA and CDR2 FQGNSA. V lost 5 bases, J lost 3 bases, and 12 bases stayed unmatched. CDR3: CASSPRALAADTGELFF. As DNA, the CDR3 is TGTGCCAGCAGCCCCAGGGCGCTAGCGGCAGACACCGGGGAGCTGTTTTTT. Based on the CDR3 plus reference TRBV7-2 and TRBJ2-2, the full variable domain is GAGVSQSPSNKVTEKGKDVELRCDPISGHTALYWYRQSLGQGLEFLIYFQGNSAPDKSGLPSDRFSAERTGGSVSTLTIQRTQQEDSAVYLCASSPRALAADTGELFFGEGSRLTVL.

V gene TRBV20-1 combines with J gene TRBJ2-7; unclear D gene. The CDR3 runs 12 residues. From germline, CDR1 is DFQATT and CDR2 SNEGSKA (reference sequence). The V and J ends lost 3 bases and 3 bases respectively, with 9 bases between them. CDR3 nucleotide sequence: TGCAGTGCTAGTCCACACAACTACGAGCAGTACTTC. It translates to CSASPHNYEQYF.

The table lists this clonotype with many counts. This chain links TRBV5-6 with TRBJ1-2; D remains ambiguous. With 5 bases removed from V and 4 bases from J, the gap between germline ends came to 18 bases. Germline V lookup: CDR1 SGHDT, CDR2 YYEEEE. CDR3 length: 15 residues. CDR3 bases: TGTGCCAGCAGGGGAAACAGTGTCGCGGGCTATGGCTACACCTTC. Protein product: CASRGNSVAGYGYTF. The whole variable domain, remainder taken from reference TRBV5-6 and TRBJ1-2, is DAGVTQSPTHLIKTRGQQVTLRCSPKSGHDTVSWYQQALGQGPQFIFQYYEEEERQRGNFPDRFSGHQFPNYSSELNVNALLLGDSALYLCASRGNSVAGYGYTFGSGTRLTVV.

This clonotype was recorded at least ten times. The chain joins TRBV7-9 to TRBJ2-5; D is ambiguous. This CDR3 has 14 amino acids. Trimming took off 2 bases at V and 8 bases at J, with 15 bases between the two ends. Germline values: CDR1 SEHNR, CDR2 FQNEAQ (reference sequence). The CDR3 nucleotides read TGTGCCAGCAGCTTAAGCCAGACCGTGGTCACCCAGTACTTC. Translating it yields CASSLSQTVVTQYF.